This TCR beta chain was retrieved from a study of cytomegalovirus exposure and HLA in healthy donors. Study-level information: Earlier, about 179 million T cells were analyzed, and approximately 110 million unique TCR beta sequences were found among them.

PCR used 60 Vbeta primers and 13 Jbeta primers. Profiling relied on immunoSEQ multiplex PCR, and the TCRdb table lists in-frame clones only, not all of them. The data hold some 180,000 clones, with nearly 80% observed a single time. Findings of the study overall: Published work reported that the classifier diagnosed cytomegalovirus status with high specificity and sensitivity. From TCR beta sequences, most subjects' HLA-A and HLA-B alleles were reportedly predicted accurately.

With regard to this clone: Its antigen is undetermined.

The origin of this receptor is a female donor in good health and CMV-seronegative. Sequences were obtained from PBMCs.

CDR3 sequence reads: CASSPGQPSDTQYF. CDR3 sequence (DNA): TGTGCCAGCAGCCCAGGACAGCCTTCAGATACGCAGTATTTT. The V and J genes are TRBV7-6 and TRBJ2-3; TRBD1 might be the D (6 bases). Germline V CDR1 and CDR2: SGHVS, FNYEAQ. Trimming shortened V by 5 bases and J by 4 bases, and 13 bases separated the two germline ends. CDR3 length: 14 residues. Full variable domain (outside the CDR3, taken from reference TRBV7-6 and TRBJ2-3): GAGVSQSPRYKVTKRGQDVALRCDPISGHVSLYWYRQALGQGPEFLTYFNYEAQQDKSGLPNDRFSAERPEGSISTLTIQRTEQRDSAMYRCASSPGQPSDTQYFGPGTRLTVL.